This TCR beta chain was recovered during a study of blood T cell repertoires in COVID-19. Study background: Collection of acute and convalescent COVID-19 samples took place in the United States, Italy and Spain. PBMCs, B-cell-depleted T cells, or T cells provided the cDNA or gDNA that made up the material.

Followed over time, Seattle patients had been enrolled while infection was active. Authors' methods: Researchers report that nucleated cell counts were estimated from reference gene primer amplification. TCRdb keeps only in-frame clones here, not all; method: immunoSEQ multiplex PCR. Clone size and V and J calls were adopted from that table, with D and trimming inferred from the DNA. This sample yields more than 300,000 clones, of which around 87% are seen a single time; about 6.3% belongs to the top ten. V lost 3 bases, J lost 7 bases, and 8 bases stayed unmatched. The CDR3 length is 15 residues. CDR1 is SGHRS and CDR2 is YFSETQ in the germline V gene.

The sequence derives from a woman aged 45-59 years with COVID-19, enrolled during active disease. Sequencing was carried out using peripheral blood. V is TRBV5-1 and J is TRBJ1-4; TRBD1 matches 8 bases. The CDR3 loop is CASSSGQAISEKLFF. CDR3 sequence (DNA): TGCGCCAGCAGCTCGGGACAGGCGATAAGTGAAAAACTGTTTTTT.